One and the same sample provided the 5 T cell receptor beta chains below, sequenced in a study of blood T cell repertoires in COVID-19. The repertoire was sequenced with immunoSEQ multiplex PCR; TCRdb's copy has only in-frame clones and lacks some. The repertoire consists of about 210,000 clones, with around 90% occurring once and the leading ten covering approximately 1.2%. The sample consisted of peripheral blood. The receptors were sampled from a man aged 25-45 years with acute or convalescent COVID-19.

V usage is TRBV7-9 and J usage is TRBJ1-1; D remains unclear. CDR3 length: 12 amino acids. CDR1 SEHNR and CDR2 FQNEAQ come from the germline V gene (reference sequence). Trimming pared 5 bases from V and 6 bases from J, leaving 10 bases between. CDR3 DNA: TGTGCCAGCAGCCCCTCAACAGCTGAAGCTTTCTTT. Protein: CASSPSTAEAFF. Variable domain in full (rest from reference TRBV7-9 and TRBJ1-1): DTGVSQNPRHKITKRGQNVTFRCDPISEHNRLYWYRQTLGQGPEFLTYFQNEAQLEKSRLLSDRFSAERPKGSFSTLEIQRTEQGDSAMYLCASSPSTAEAFFGQGTRLTVV.

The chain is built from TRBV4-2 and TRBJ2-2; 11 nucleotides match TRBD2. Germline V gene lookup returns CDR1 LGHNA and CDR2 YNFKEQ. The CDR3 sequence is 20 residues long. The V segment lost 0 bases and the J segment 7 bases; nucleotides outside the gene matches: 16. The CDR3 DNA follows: TGTGCCAGCAGCCAAGAGGGGCGTAGCGGGAGGGCCTCTTCGAACGGGGAGCTGTTTTTT. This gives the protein CASSQEGRSGRASSNGELFF.

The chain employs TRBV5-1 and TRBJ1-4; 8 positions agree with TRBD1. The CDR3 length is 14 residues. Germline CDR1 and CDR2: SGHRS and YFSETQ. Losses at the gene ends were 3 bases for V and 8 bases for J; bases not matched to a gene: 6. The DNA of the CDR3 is TGCGCCAGCAGCTACTTAGGACAGGGAGAAAAACTGTTTTTT. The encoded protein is CASSYLGQGEKLFF. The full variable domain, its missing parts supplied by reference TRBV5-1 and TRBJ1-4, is KAGVTQTPRYLIKTRGQQVTLSCSPISGHRSVSWYQQTPGQGLQFLFEYFSETQRNKGNFPGRFSGRQFSNSRSEMNVSTLELGDSALYLCASSYLGQGEKLFFGSGTQLSVL.

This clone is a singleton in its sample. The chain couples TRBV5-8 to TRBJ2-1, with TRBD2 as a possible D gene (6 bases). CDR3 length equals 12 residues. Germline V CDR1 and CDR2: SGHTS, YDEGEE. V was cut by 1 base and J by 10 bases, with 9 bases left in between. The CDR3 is CASSLSREEQFF. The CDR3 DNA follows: TGTGCCAGCAGCTTGAGCCGGGAGGAGCAGTTCTTC.

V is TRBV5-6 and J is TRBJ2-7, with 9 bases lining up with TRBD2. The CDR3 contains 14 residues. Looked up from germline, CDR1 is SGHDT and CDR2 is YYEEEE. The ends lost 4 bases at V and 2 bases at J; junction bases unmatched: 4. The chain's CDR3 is CASSRGGVPYEQYF. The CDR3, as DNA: TGTGCCAGCAGCCGCGGGGGGGTACCCTACGAGCAGTACTTC.